Below, 14 T cell receptor beta chains from the same sample are listed, as sequenced in a study of early T cells in non-severe SARS-CoV-2 infection. TCRdb passed the 5' RACE reads through MiXCR, listing each CDR3 protein once. The sample consists of approximately 66,000 distinct CDR3 sequences, around 12% of them appearing once. The material sequenced was whole blood. The receptors were sampled from an adult who was a healthcare worker with PCR-confirmed SARS-CoV-2 infection or an uninfected control (not recorded which).

J is TRBJ1-2 and V is TRBV7-2; 7 bases are shared with TRBD1. Germline CDR1 reads SGHTA; CDR2 reads FQGNSA. V lost 4 bases, J lost 7 bases, and 9 bases stayed unmatched. The CDR3 totals 14 residues. CDR3 coding DNA: TGTGCCAGCAGCTCAGCCGGGACAGCTGCTGGCTACACCTTC. It specifies CASSSAGTAAGYTF.

This clonotype was counted between two and nine times. The V gene is TRBV12-3 or TRBV12-4, the J gene TRBJ1-6; possible D gene TRBD1, 6 bases. Trimming cost V 5 bases and J 4 bases, with 12 bases left between them. CDR3 length: 15 residues. CDR3 amino acids: CASSARDTYNSPLHF. The DNA of the CDR3 is TGTGCCAGCAGTGCCCGGGACACTTATAATTCACCCCTCCACTTT.

This clonotype came up many times. CDR3 sequence: CASSLSGGESYEQYF. Written as DNA, the CDR3 is TGTGCCAGCAGCCTGAGCGGGGGGGAATCCTACGAGCAGTACTTC. The chain recombines TRBV7-9 with TRBJ2-7, with 10 bases aligning to TRBD2. The trim removed 5 bases at V and 1 base at J, leaving 5 bases unmatched. CDR3 length: 15 residues. Per the germline V gene, CDR1 is SEHNR and CDR2 is FQNEAQ (reference sequence).

V and J are TRBV29-1 and TRBJ2-1, with D possibly TRBD2 on 6 matching bases. Trimming removed 4 bases from V and 7 bases from J, with 8 bases in between. CDR3 length equals 11 residues. Per the germline V gene, CDR1 is SQVTM and CDR2 is ANQGSEA. The CDR3 region has the DNA TGCAGCGTTGGTCGGGGGAATGAGCAGTTCTTC. Translated: CSVGRGNEQFF.

This clonotype was seen many times. The gene calls are TRBV11-2 and TRBJ2-1, with unresolved D. The CDR3 contains 17 residues. V shed 5 bases and J shed 2 bases, with 19 bases lying between them. Germline V lookup: CDR1 SGHAT, CDR2 FQNNGV. DNA for the CDR3: TGTGCCAGCAGCCCACGGCCCAGGCCCCAGGCCTACAATGAGCAGTTCTTC. It is translated as CASSPRPRPQAYNEQFF.

About this clonotype: Possible read error: a much larger clone is one base away. J is TRBJ2-1 and V is TRBV7-2; D is undetermined. Per the germline V gene, CDR1 is SGHTA and CDR2 is FQGNSA. CDR3 length equals 11 residues. The CDR3 loop reads CASSSYNELFF. CDR3 DNA: TGTGCCAGCAGCTCCTACAATGAGCTGTTCTTC.

This clonotype was counted between two and nine times. The genes are TRBV5-1 and TRBJ2-5; D is unresolved. The CDR3 has 13 residues. The germline V gene encodes CDR1 SGHRS and CDR2 YFSETQ. Trimming removed 3 bases from V and 0 bases from J, with 6 bases in between. The CDR3 loop reads CASSSPNQETQYF. The CDR3 bases are TGCGCCAGCAGCTCTCCAAACCAAGAGACCCAGTACTTC.

This clonotype has only a few counts. The chain is built from TRBV11-2 and TRBJ2-7; possibly TRBD1 for D (6 bases). Germline V gene sequence: CDR1 SGHAT, CDR2 FQNNGV. This CDR3 region has 14 residues. The ends were cut back, 3 bases at V and 5 bases at J, with 14 bases in the middle. CDR3 coding DNA: TGTGCCAGCAGCTTGGGCAGGGGCGACCACGAGCAGTACTTC. This codes for CASSLGRGDHEQYF.

This clonotype was seen only a few times. The chain joins TRBV6-1 to TRBJ2-7; 8 bases are shared with TRBD2. In germline, CDR1 is MNHNS, CDR2 SASEGT. This CDR3 region has 18 residues. Trimming at V came to 2 bases and at J to 2 bases, leaving 14 bases not matched to a gene. The CDR3 DNA follows: TGTGCCAGCAGTGAATCCTTAATAGCGGGGATTATAACCTACGAGCAGTACTTC. It yields the protein CASSESLIAGIITYEQYF.

This sequence joins TRBV6-2 or TRBV6-3 and TRBJ2-3; D tentatively fits TRBD1 or TRBD2 (5 bases each). V was trimmed by 7 bases and J by 2 bases, leaving 16 bases between them. The CDR3 spans 15 residues. From germline, CDR1 is MNHEY and CDR2 SVGEGT. CDR3 bases: TGTGCCAGCAACGAACCGGGACCACCCACAGATACGCAGTATTTT. Residues: CASNEPGPPTDTQYF.

The chain carries TRBV2 and TRBJ2-7; TRBD2 matches 8 bases. Trimming removed 3 bases from V and 2 bases from J; junction bases left unmatched: 6. The germline CDR1 and CDR2 sequences are SNHLY and FYNNEI. The CDR3 covers 15 residues. The CDR3: CASSDRQRGTYEQYF. The CDR3 DNA follows: TGTGCCAGCAGTGATCGGCAGCGGGGGACCTACGAGCAGTACTTC.

This clonotype was recorded at least ten times. The J gene is TRBJ1-6, the V gene TRBV20-1; 10 nucleotides agree with TRBD1. This CDR3 comprises 15 residues. V lost 0 bases and J lost 9; bases outside the gene matches: 5. Germline values: CDR1 DFQATT, CDR2 SNEGSKA (reference sequence). CDR3 in DNA: TGCAGTGCTAGAGATAAGGGGACAGGGGTTTCACCCCTCCACTTT. It encodes CSARDKGTGVSPLHF.

This clonotype was recorded many times. V usage is TRBV12-3 or TRBV12-4 and J usage is TRBJ2-7; 10 bases map to TRBD2. This CDR3 is built from 17 residues. Trimming at V came to 0 bases and at J to 2 bases, leaving 7 bases not matched to a gene. In nucleotides, the CDR3 is TGTGCCAGCAGTTTAGCCTCTAGCGGGGGCCTAACCTACGAGCAGTACTTC. Translating it yields CASSLASSGGLTYEQYF.

The rearrangement links TRBV5-1 to TRBJ1-1; 7 bases align to TRBD1. The CDR3 covers 15 residues. Trimming cost V 3 bases and J 4 bases; bases outside gene matches: 9. Per germline, CDR1 SGHRS and CDR2 YFSETQ. The chain's CDR3 is CASSSTGTVGTEAFF. CDR3 in DNA: TGCGCCAGCAGCTCTACCGGGACAGTAGGCACTGAAGCTTTCTTT.